The source of this TCR beta chain is a study of T cells in tuberculosis. As to time point: new active TB diagnosis, blood taken before or within 7 days of starting treatment. Germline-derived CDR1 and CDR2 are SGDLS and YYNGEE. This CDR3 spans 15 amino acids. J was trimmed by 1 base and V by 2 bases; bases with no gene match: 1. TCRdb's copy holds only in-frame clones and misses some; the assay was immunoSEQ multiplex PCR. The sample contains around 30,000 clones, 86% of which appear only once. The sequencing used PBMCs, collected at tuberculosis diagnosis. This TCR came from an adult with tuberculosis. J is TRBJ2-5 and V is TRBV9; 11 positions agree with TRBD2. The CDR3 spells CASSVSGGGQETQYF. CDR3 in DNA: TGTGCCAGCAGCGTTAGCGGGGGGGGCCAAGAGACCCAGTACTTC.